A single TCR beta chain is shown here with its context. In the PCR, 60 Vbeta and 13 Jbeta primers were used. Libraries were prepared by immunoSEQ multiplex PCR; TCRdb keeps only in-frame clonotypes and omits some of them. The sample includes about 170,000 clones, approximately 81% of them seen just once. Germline lookup yields CDR1 MNHNS and CDR2 SASEGT. The CDR3 is 17 residues long. With 2 bases removed from V and 3 bases from J, the gap between germline ends came to 16 bases. The sample is drawn from a study of cytomegalovirus exposure and HLA in healthy donors. The sequenced sample was PBMCs. This TCR was recovered from a man between 18 and 29 years old in good health and CMV-seropositive. This rearrangement joins TRBV6-1 to TRBJ1-4; possibly TRBD1 for D (6 bases). CDR3 nucleotides: TGTGCCAGCAGTGAACGCCAGGGGCTGGGACCTAATGAAAAACTGTTTTTT. This encodes CASSERQGLGPNEKLFF.